This is a list of T cell receptor beta chains from one sample in a study of blood T cell repertoires in COVID-19. Assay used: immunoSEQ multiplex PCR; TCRdb lists only in-frame clones, some missing. The table records roughly 140,000 clones, approximately 79% of them present only once. Sequenced input: PBMCs or T cells enriched from blood (not recorded which). Receptors originate from a man aged 50-60 years who had recovered from COVID-19. Both conserved end residues are part of each CDR3. The D gene is left open where the match is weak.

CDR3aa	CDR3nt	len	d_gene	j_gene	v_gene
CASRDRLYGYTF	TGTGCCAGCAGGGACAGGCTGTATGGCTACACCTTC	12	TRBD1	TRBJ1-2	TRBV2
CASSPRLLPDTQYF	TGTGCCAGCAGCCCAAGACTCCTTCCAGATACGCAGTATTTT	14	.	TRBJ2-3	TRBV11-1
CASSKQGRTEAFF	TGTGCCAGCAGTAAACAGGGTAGGACTGAAGCTTTCTTT	13	.	TRBJ1-1	TRBV27
CASRDTGFGAFF	TGTGCCAGCAGAGACACAGGGTTTGGAGCTTTCTTT	12	.	TRBJ1-1	TRBV2
CASSGYWRGGLGSTDTQYF	TGCGCCAGCAGTGGGTATTGGCGGGGGGGCCTGGGGAGCACAGATACGCAGTATTTT	19	TRBD2	TRBJ2-3	TRBV10-2
CASSQVLAGAPGDEQFF	TGCGCCAGCAGCCAAGTTCTAGCGGGGGCCCCGGGGGATGAGCAGTTCTTC	17	TRBD2	TRBJ2-1	TRBV4-1
CASTYTGTGGAGGYTF	TGTGCCAGCACTTATACCGGGACAGGGGGCGCGGGTGGCTACACCTTC	16	TRBD1	TRBJ1-2	TRBV2
CASSSNPQGIRETQYF	TGTGCCAGCAGCAGCAACCCACAGGGGATTAGGGAGACCCAGTACTTC	16	TRBD1	TRBJ2-5	TRBV7-8
CASSSEGRYYGYTF	TGCGCCAGCAGTTCGGAGGGCAGATACTATGGCTACACCTTC	14	.	TRBJ1-2	TRBV5-1
CASSDSRATEQFF	TGTGCCAGCAGTGACTCGCGGGCGACTGAGCAGTTCTTC	13	.	TRBJ2-1	TRBV6-4